The 23 T cell receptor beta chains below come from one sample, sequenced in a study of T cells in Graves' hyperthyroidism and ophthalmopathy. From RNA transcripts, TCR beta CDR3 regions were amplified. HTBI primers were used for first-round RT-PCR of the TCR CDR3. TCRdb reprocessed the multiplex PCR reads with MiXCR, giving one entry per CDR3 protein. Here the sample spans hundreds of thousands of distinct CDR3 sequences, around 15% being singletons. The specimen sequenced was blood. The receptors derive from a woman aged 18-35 years with Graves' hyperthyroidism.

J is TRBJ1-6 and V is TRBV6-1; 9 nucleotides agree with TRBD1. After removal of 6 bases from V and 9 bases from J, the junction contained 15 bases not matched to a gene. The germline gives CDR1 MNHNS, CDR2 SASEGT. The CDR3 has 17 amino acids. Here the CDR3 DNA reads TGTGCCAGCAGACCGGACAGGGGCAAAACCCTCCCTTCACCCCTCCACTTT. This codes for CASRPDRGKTLPSPLHF.

This clonotype was detected a few times. V and J are TRBV13 and TRBJ2-1; 8 nucleotides align to TRBD2. V was pared by 8 bases and J by 3 bases, with 6 bases of the junction left unmatched. From germline, CDR1 is PRHDT and CDR2 FYEKMQ (reference sequence). The CDR3 runs to 14 residues. The CDR3 nucleotides are TGTGCCAGCTTAGTAGCGGGACTCTACAATGAGCAGTTCTTC. Protein product: CASLVAGLYNEQFF.

The chain combines TRBV19 with TRBJ1-6; TRBD1 might be the D (5 bases). Germline CDR1 and CDR2: LNHDA and SQIVND (reference sequence). The CDR3 sequence is 14 residues long. V lost 6 bases and J lost 7, with 13 bases in between. CDR3 protein: CASSPGTLNSPLHF. CDR3 bases: TGTGCCAGTAGCCCCGGGACGCTGAATTCACCCCTCCACTTT.

The CDR3 nucleotides read TGTGCCTGGAGTGTAAAGGGGTTAGCGGGAGAGTACGAGCAGTACTTC. This gives the protein CAWSVKGLAGEYEQYF. V usage is TRBV30 and J usage is TRBJ2-7, with 9 bases matching TRBD2. CDR1 is GTSNPN, CDR2 SVGIG, per germline (reference sequence). V trimming: 0 bases; J trimming: 4 bases; junction bases outside the gene matches: 10. CDR3 length: 16 residues.

V usage is TRBV7-9 and J usage is TRBJ2-7; tentative D call: TRBD2 (6 bases). This CDR3 region has 14 residues. The germline gives CDR1 SEHNR, CDR2 FQNEAQ (reference sequence). V dropped 7 bases and J dropped 0 bases, with 13 bases sitting between them. The CDR3 loop reads CASIPPGSSYEQYF. The CDR3 bases are TGTGCCAGCATCCCCCCCGGGAGCTCCTACGAGCAGTACTTC.

This clonotype was recorded a few times. V usage is TRBV5-1 and J usage is TRBJ1-2; TRBD1 agrees at 7 bases. In germline, CDR1 is SGHRS, CDR2 YFSETQ. CDR3 length: 13 amino acids. V dropped 9 bases and J dropped 7; count of bases not matched to a gene: 12. CDR3 nucleotides: TGCGCCACAGCCGCGGACAGGTTCTTTGGCTACACCTTC. Amino acid sequence: CATAADRFFGYTF.

This clonotype came up a few times. V and J are TRBV7-9 and TRBJ2-5; 10 bases fit TRBD1. Per the germline V gene, CDR1 is SEHNR and CDR2 is FQNEAQ (reference sequence). V lost 4 bases, J lost 7 bases, and 3 bases stayed unmatched. The CDR3 length is 13 residues. The DNA of the CDR3 is TGTGCCAGCAGCTCCGGGACAGGGGCGACCCAGTACTTC. Translation: CASSSGTGATQYF.

Ten or more counts support this clonotype. V and J are TRBV13 and TRBJ2-5, with 9 bases fitting TRBD2. Germline V gene lookup returns CDR1 PRHDT and CDR2 FYEKMQ (reference sequence). This CDR3 has 15 amino acids. With 1 base clipped from V and 5 bases from J, the junction kept 5 bases outside the gene matches. In DNA, the CDR3 is TGTGCCAGCAGCTTAGAAGCGGGAGGTCGGGAGACCCAGTACTTC. Amino acids: CASSLEAGGRETQYF.

The CDR3 reads CASRTGSSYEQYF. DNA for the CDR3: TGCGCCAGCAGGACAGGGAGCTCCTACGAGCAGTACTTC. The V and J genes are TRBV10-2 and TRBJ2-7; TRBD1 matches at 7 bases. The junction had 2 bases not matched to a gene; V was cut back by 6 bases and J by 0 bases. Germline V gene data show CDR1 as WSHSY and CDR2 as SAAADI. The CDR3 runs to 13 residues.

The gene calls are TRBV3-1 and TRBJ1-2, with D perhaps matching TRBD1 (5 bases). CDR3 length: 15 amino acids. Germline-derived CDR1 and CDR2 are LGHDT and YNNKEL (reference sequence). V was pared by 0 bases and J by 3 bases, with 11 bases between. DNA for the CDR3: TGTGCCAGCAGCCAAGATTCGGGGGATTACTATGGCTACACCTTC. It translates to CASSQDSGDYYGYTF.

This clonotype was seen a few times. The CDR3 reads CASSRPGLSYEQYF. CDR3 nucleotide sequence: TGTGCCAGCAGCCGACCGGGGCTATCCTACGAGCAGTACTTC. The chain employs TRBV6-1 and TRBJ2-7; D could derive from TRBD1 or TRBD2 (5 bases each). The CDR3 is made up of 14 amino acids. The V end lost 6 bases, the J end lost 1 base, and 13 bases lay between the germline ends. Germline values: CDR1 MNHNS, CDR2 SASEGT.

This clonotype was counted between two and nine times. Written as DNA, the CDR3 is TGCAGTGCCCTGCGGGAGTTCGAGCAGTACTTC. Protein: CSALREFEQYF. V gene TRBV20-1 combines with J gene TRBJ2-7; 7 nucleotides align to TRBD2. Germline V gene sequence: CDR1 DFQATT, CDR2 SNEGSKA (reference sequence). Unmatched junction bases numbered 5, after V lost 6 bases and J lost 6 bases. The CDR3 has 11 residues.

This clonotype was seen ten or more times. CDR3 region: CSVKGGTLNTEAFF. The DNA for the CDR3 is TGCAGCGTTAAAGGGGGAACACTGAACACTGAAGCTTTCTTT. The chain combines TRBV29-1 with TRBJ1-1, with D possibly matching TRBD1 (6 bases). The V end was cut by 5 bases, the J end by 0 bases, with 13 bases between. Germline CDR1 SQVTM, CDR2 ANQGSEA. This CDR3 spans 14 amino acids. Looking up the rest from reference TRBV29-1 and TRBJ1-1 gives the full variable domain: SAVISQKPSRDICQRGTSLTIQCQVDSQVTMMFWYRQQPGQSLTLIATANQGSEATYESGFVIDKFPISRPNLTFSTLTVSNMSPEDSSIYLCSVKGGTLNTEAFFGQGTRLTVV.

This clonotype came up many times. The J gene is TRBJ2-4, the V gene TRBV12-3 or TRBV12-4, with D perhaps TRBD2 (5 bases). V lost 5 bases and J lost 6, with 23 bases in between. The CDR3 covers 17 residues. The CDR3 sequence is CASSLPPDSLEVNIQYF. In DNA form, the CDR3 reads TGTGCCAGCAGTCTCCCTCCGGACTCGCTCGAGGTAAACATTCAGTACTTC.

This clonotype was found many times. This sequence joins TRBV20-1 and TRBJ2-1; 8 bases match TRBD2. The germline gives CDR1 DFQATT, CDR2 SNEGSKA (reference sequence). The CDR3 is 15 amino acids. Germline trimming cut 0 bases from V and 4 bases from J; bases unmatched to any gene: 5. The CDR3 bases are TGCAGTGCTAGAGATTTTAGCGGGGCGTACAATGAGCAGTTCTTC. Translating gives CSARDFSGAYNEQFF.

A note on this clonotype: The junction departs from germline at one end; a sequencing error may be responsible. V usage is TRBV7-7 and J usage is TRBJ2-1, with 13 bases fitting TRBD2. The CDR3 runs 15 residues. CDR1 and CDR2 (germline): SSHAT, FNYEAQ (reference sequence). CDR3 residues: CASSLGLAGVDEQFF. In nucleotides, the CDR3 is TGTGCTAGCAGCTTAGGACTAGCGGGAGTCGATGAGCAGTTCTTC.

This clonotype has at least ten counts. The chain uses TRBV7-9 and TRBJ2-5; tentative D call: TRBD2 (7 bases). V was clipped by 1 base and J by 5 bases, with 17 bases between them. Germline V lookup: CDR1 SEHNR, CDR2 FQNEAQ (reference sequence). The CDR3 runs to 16 residues. CDR3 loop: CASSLGLRGPRETQYF. DNA of the CDR3: TGTGCCAGCAGCTTAGGTCTGCGGGGGCCGAGGGAGACCCAGTACTTC.

This clonotype was seen at least ten times. The chain couples TRBV7-2 to TRBJ2-7, with D perhaps matching TRBD2 (6 bases). This CDR3 region has 20 residues. Germline CDR1 and CDR2: SGHTA and FQGNSA. V lost 5 bases and J 2 bases, leaving 31 bases between the germline ends. The CDR3, as DNA: TGTGCCAGCAGCCCCTTCCAACCCAGAACACTAGCCCGGCGTACCTACGAGCAGTACTTC. Its protein is CASSPFQPRTLARRTYEQYF.

This clonotype was picked up many times. The gene calls are TRBV12-3 or TRBV12-4 and TRBJ2-2, with TRBD2 matching 7 bases. With 3 bases clipped from V and 2 bases from J, the junction kept 6 bases outside the gene matches. The CDR3 contains 16 residues. The DNA for the CDR3 is TGTGCCAGCAGTTTTCTCCTAGCGGTAAACACCGGGGAGCTGTTTTTT. Residues: CASSFLLAVNTGELFF.

The chain joins TRBV19 to TRBJ2-1, with 9 bases matching TRBD1. The CDR3 is 17 amino acids. Germline trimming cut 2 bases from V and 0 bases from J; bases unmatched to any gene: 5. From germline, CDR1 is LNHDA and CDR2 SQIVND (reference sequence). CDR3 nucleotide sequence: TGTGCCAGTAGTATAACAGGGGGCCTGAGCTCCTACAATGAGCAGTTCTTC. This sequence encodes CASSITGGLSSYNEQFF.

At least ten counts were recorded for this clonotype. V and J are TRBV18 and TRBJ1-3; no reliable D call. Germline-derived CDR1 and CDR2 are KGHSH and LQKENI. The ends were cut back, 7 bases at V and 4 bases at J, with 5 bases in the middle. The CDR3 is 11 residues long. The chain's CDR3 is CASLQGNTIYF. CDR3 DNA sequence: TGTGCCAGCTTACAAGGAAACACCATATATTTT.

CDR3 loop: CAISESSSAAGETQYF. The DNA for the CDR3 is TGTGCCATCAGTGAGTCGAGCTCGGCGGCGGGGGAGACCCAGTACTTC. The chain employs TRBV10-3 and TRBJ2-5; D possibly corresponds to TRBD2 (6 bases). Germline assignment: CDR1 ENHRY and CDR2 SYGVKD. This CDR3 region has 16 residues. V was trimmed by 0 bases and J by 5 bases, leaving 16 bases between them.

Details on this clonotype: With a much larger clone just one base away, this may be a read error. The chain employs TRBV13 and TRBJ2-3; tentative D call: TRBD2 (6 bases). The germline V and J ends were trimmed by 6 bases and 4 bases, with 8 bases remaining between them. The germline CDR1 and CDR2 sequences are PRHDT and FYEKMQ (reference sequence). CDR3 length: 12 residues. The CDR3 here is CASSWRADTQYF. CDR3 sequence (DNA): TGTGCCAGCAGTTGGAGGGCAGATACGCAGTATTTT.